The 20 T cell receptor beta chains presented below share a single source sample, sequenced in a study of T cell responses to AZD1222 COVID-19 vaccine. Clones were sequenced by immunoSEQ multiplex PCR, and TCRdb holds only the in-frame ones, with some missing. This repertoire shows approximately 160,000 clones, 90% found once; its top ten account for approximately 1.6%. Sequencing used peripheral blood, obtained on day 0 of AZD1222 vaccination. The receptor source for this set is an adult in good health.

The CDR3 DNA sequence: TGTGCCAGCAGTGAAGCGTCGGGGGGGAATGAAAAACTGTTTTTT. Translation gives CASSEASGGNEKLFF. The chain employs TRBV6-1 and TRBJ1-4, with D maybe TRBD1 (5 bases). V lost 0 bases and J 5 bases, leaving 10 bases between the germline ends. The CDR3 loop spans 15 amino acids. Germline V CDR1 and CDR2: MNHNS, SASEGT.

J is TRBJ1-5 and V is TRBV7-2; the match to TRBD1 covers 7 bases. CDR3 size: 15 residues. Germline loops: CDR1 SGHTA, CDR2 FQGNSA. Germline trimming cut 6 bases from V and 2 bases from J; bases unmatched to any gene: 7. CDR3 region: CASSSQGTGNQPQHF. CDR3 DNA sequence: TGTGCCAGCAGTTCCCAGGGGACAGGCAATCAGCCCCAGCATTTT.

The J gene is TRBJ1-2, the V gene TRBV4-1; D not resolved. V lost 7 bases, J lost 4 bases, and 13 bases lay in between. Germline V CDR1 and CDR2: MGHRA, YSYEKL. The CDR3 is 13 amino acids. CDR3 in DNA: TGCGCCAGCACCGGTCACGGGTTCTATGGCTACACCTTC. Its protein is CASTGHGFYGYTF.

This clone was counted once. The rearrangement uses TRBV7-9 and TRBJ2-7; 12 bases align to TRBD2. Germline V gene data show CDR1 as SEHNR and CDR2 as FQNEAQ (reference sequence). Losses at the gene ends were 1 base for V and 2 bases for J; bases not matched to a gene: 3. This CDR3 has 16 amino acids. CDR3 region: CASSLGSSGGAYEQYF. The DNA for the CDR3 is TGTGCCAGCAGCTTAGGGTCTAGCGGGGGGGCCTACGAGCAGTACTTC.

The genes are TRBV19 and TRBJ1-2; D remains unclear. The CDR3 spans 15 residues. Germline assignment: CDR1 LNHDA and CDR2 SQIVND (reference sequence). V gave up 3 bases and J gave up 3 bases, with 14 bases separating them. CDR3 sequence: CASSMGSRSYYGYTF. CDR3 DNA sequence: TGTGCCAGTAGTATGGGTTCAAGGAGTTACTATGGCTACACCTTC. Supplemented by reference TRBV19 and TRBJ1-2, the full variable domain reads DGGITQSPKYLFRKEGQNVTLSCEQNLNHDAMYWYRQDPGQGLRLIYYSQIVNDFQKGDIAEGYSVSREKKESFPLTVTSAQKNPTAFYLCASSMGSRSYYGYTFGSGTRLTVV.

Only a few counts were recorded for this clone. The chain is built from TRBV5-5 and TRBJ1-4; tentatively, D is TRBD1 (6 bases). Trimming stripped 4 bases from V and 3 bases from J, with 10 bases between. Germline CDR1 is SGHKS and CDR2 is YYEKEE (reference sequence). CDR3 size: 14 residues. The CDR3 bases are TGTGCCAGCAGCATCGGGACATCTAATGAAAAACTGTTTTTT. It is translated as CASSIGTSNEKLFF.

This chain links TRBV7-8 with TRBJ1-1, with TRBD1 as a possible D gene (5 bases). The germline V gene has CDR1 SGHVS and CDR2 FQNEAQ. V lost 5 bases and J 0 bases, leaving 13 bases between the germline ends. The CDR3 extends over 15 amino acids. This chain's CDR3 is CASSPNGQMNTEAFF. CDR3 coding DNA: TGTGCCAGCAGCCCAAACGGACAAATGAACACTGAAGCTTTCTTT.

The V call is TRBV29-1, the J call TRBJ2-6, with D possibly being TRBD1 or TRBD2 (5 bases each). CDR3 length equals 16 residues. Trimming took off 2 bases at V and 0 bases at J, with 11 bases between the two ends. Germline lookup yields CDR1 SQVTM and CDR2 ANQGSEA. This chain's CDR3 is CSVERGSPSGANVLTF. The CDR3 region has the DNA TGCAGCGTTGAACGGGGCTCACCCTCTGGGGCCAACGTCCTGACTTTC.

This chain connects TRBV7-2 to TRBJ2-7; 9 bases map to TRBD1. The CDR3 loop spans 15 amino acids. Germline V lookup: CDR1 SGHTA, CDR2 FQGNSA. V lost 3 bases and J lost 4; bases outside the gene matches: 7. CDR3 protein: CASSFGDRAGYEQYF. The CDR3 DNA sequence: TGTGCCAGCAGCTTCGGGGACAGGGCCGGTTACGAGCAGTACTTC.

This chain joins TRBV24-1 and TRBJ1-2; D is perhaps TRBD1 (5 bases). This CDR3 has 13 residues. Trimming removed 4 bases at V and 7 bases at J, with 12 bases between. Germline V gene lookup returns CDR1 KGHDR and CDR2 SFDVKD. The CDR3 DNA reads TGTGCCACCAGTGAAAGGGACGGCCTTGGCTACACCTTC. Its translation is CATSERDGLGYTF.

This chain links TRBV5-1 with TRBJ1-4; 8 bases agree with TRBD1. The CDR3 contains 15 residues. V was pared by 3 bases and J by 7 bases, with 8 bases of the junction left unmatched. CDR1 is SGHRS and CDR2 is YFSETQ in the germline V gene. CDR3 DNA: TGCGCCAGCAGCTCAAACCAGGGGGCGAGTGAAAAACTGTTTTTT. It translates to CASSSNQGASEKLFF.

The genes are TRBV7-9 and TRBJ2-1; D possibly corresponds to TRBD1 (5 bases). Trimming cost V 5 bases and J 2 bases, with 13 bases left between them. This CDR3 is 15 amino acids long. Germline V CDR1 and CDR2: SEHNR, FQNEAQ (reference sequence). CDR3 amino acids: CASSRLTDPYNEQFF. DNA for the CDR3: TGTGCCAGCAGCCGCCTGACAGACCCCTACAATGAGCAGTTCTTC.

V gene TRBV11-3 combines with J gene TRBJ1-5; D possibly corresponds to TRBD1 (6 bases). V was shortened by 5 bases and J by 4 bases, with 15 bases between the two germline ends. From germline, CDR1 is SGHNT and CDR2 YENEEA. This CDR3 has 15 residues. The CDR3: CASSLSGTQNQPQHF. DNA for the CDR3: TGTGCCAGCAGCCTATCCGGGACACAGAATCAGCCCCAGCATTTT.

V and J are TRBV13 and TRBJ1-6, with TRBD1 matching 8 bases. V lost 3 bases, J lost 9 bases, and 13 bases stayed unmatched. Germline loops: CDR1 PRHDT, CDR2 FYEKMQ (reference sequence). The CDR3 consists of 17 residues. CDR3 amino acids: CASSFYDRGFLGSPLHF. The DNA for the CDR3 is TGTGCCAGCAGCTTCTATGACAGGGGATTTTTGGGTTCACCCCTCCACTTT.

The rearrangement uses TRBV19 and TRBJ1-2; 11 bases line up with TRBD1. Germline loops: CDR1 LNHDA, CDR2 SQIVND (reference sequence). After removal of 8 bases from V and 7 bases from J, the junction contained 15 bases not matched to a gene. This CDR3 is 16 amino acids long. CDR3 loop: CASDPSASGTGGGYTF. CDR3 coding DNA: TGTGCCAGTGACCCCTCAGCTTCCGGGACAGGGGGTGGCTACACCTTC.

The chain is built from TRBV28 and TRBJ1-1; D gene ambiguous. The ends were cut back, 1 base at V and 4 bases at J, with 10 bases in the middle. This CDR3 contains 14 residues. Germline V gene lookup returns CDR1 MDHEN and CDR2 SYDVKM. CDR3 amino acids: CASSLLGVGTEAFF. The CDR3 nucleotides read TGTGCCAGCAGTTTATTGGGAGTAGGCACTGAAGCTTTCTTT.

The V call is TRBV7-9, the J call TRBJ1-6, with 7 bases matching TRBD1. V lost 4 bases, J lost 7 bases, and 7 bases stayed unmatched. Germline assignment: CDR1 SEHNR and CDR2 FQNEAQ (reference sequence). The CDR3 is 15 residues long. This chain's CDR3 is CASSSGDSSNSPLHF. In nucleotides, the CDR3 is TGTGCCAGCAGCTCAGGGGACAGCTCGAATTCACCCCTCCACTTT.

The chain links TRBV6-5 to TRBJ1-2; TRBD1 matches at 7 bases. CDR3 length: 14 residues. Trimming removed 6 bases from V and 2 bases from J; junction bases left unmatched: 6. CDR1 MNHEY and CDR2 SVGAGI come from the germline V gene. CDR3 loop: CASRNPGQNYGYTF. As DNA, the CDR3 is TGTGCCAGCAGGAATCCGGGACAGAACTATGGCTACACCTTC.

The CDR3, as DNA: TGTGCCACCGCAGCGGGGGCCTCTGGAAACACCATATATTTT. This gives the protein CATAAGASGNTIYF. This chain uses TRBV2 with TRBJ1-3, with D perhaps TRBD1 (6 bases). From germline, CDR1 is SNHLY and CDR2 FYNNEI. With 10 bases removed from V and 0 bases from J, the gap between germline ends came to 13 bases. The CDR3 consists of 14 residues.

J is TRBJ1-2 and V is TRBV6-5, with TRBD1 as a possible D gene (6 bases). Trimming left V 6 bases short and J 6 bases short, with 17 bases between. The CDR3 runs 14 residues. Germline assignment: CDR1 MNHEY and CDR2 SVGAGI. DNA for the CDR3: TGTGCCAGCAGGGACCAACAGGGCTCCCATGGCTACACCTTC. Amino acid sequence: CASRDQQGSHGYTF.